This TCR beta chain was documented in a study of shared clonotypes between healthy human individuals. Clones were sequenced by immunoSEQ multiplex PCR, and TCRdb holds only the in-frame ones, with some missing. The sample carries over 950,000 clones, roughly 80% recorded once. Sequences were obtained from memory CD4+ T cells from PBMCs. This sample's subset: CD45RA-negative fraction. This sequence was found in a man in his late teens or twenties in good health. Some clones in this sample may be carry-over from other donors' samples.

Here the CDR3 reads CASSFSGTLGEQYF. The CDR3 DNA reads as TGTGCCAGCAGCTTTAGCGGGACCCTCGGGGAGCAGTACTTC. This rearrangement joins TRBV7-6 to TRBJ2-7; 8 bases align to TRBD2. The J segment lost 7 bases and the V segment lost 3 bases, leaving 8 bases of the junction unmatched. The CDR3 is 14 residues long. In germline, CDR1 is SGHVS, CDR2 FNYEAQ. The whole variable domain, filled in from reference TRBV7-6 and TRBJ2-7, reads GAGVSQSPRYKVTKRGQDVALRCDPISGHVSLYWYRQALGQGPEFLTYFNYEAQQDKSGLPNDRFSAERPEGSISTLTIQRTEQRDSAMYRCASSFSGTLGEQYFGPGTRLTVT.